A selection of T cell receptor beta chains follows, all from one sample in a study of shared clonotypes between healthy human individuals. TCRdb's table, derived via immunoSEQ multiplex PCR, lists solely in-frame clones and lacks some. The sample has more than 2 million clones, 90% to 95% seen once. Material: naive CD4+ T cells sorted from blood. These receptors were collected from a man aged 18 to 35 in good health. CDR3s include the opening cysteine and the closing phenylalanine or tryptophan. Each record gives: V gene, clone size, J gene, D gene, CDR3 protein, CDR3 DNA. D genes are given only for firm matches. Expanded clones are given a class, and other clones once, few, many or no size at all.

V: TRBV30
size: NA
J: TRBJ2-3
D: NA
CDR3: CAWSVGERGTQYF
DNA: TGTGCCTGGAGTGTAGGGGAACGAGGTACGCAGTATTTT

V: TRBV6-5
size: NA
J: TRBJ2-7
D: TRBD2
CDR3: CASNVLASGSYEQYF
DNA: TGTGCCAGCAACGTTCTGGCTAGCGGGAGCTACGAGCAGTACTTC

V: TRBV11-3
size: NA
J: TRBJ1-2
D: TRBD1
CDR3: CASSLVPQGADGYTF
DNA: TGTGCCAGCAGCTTAGTACCTCAGGGGGCGGATGGCTACACCTTC

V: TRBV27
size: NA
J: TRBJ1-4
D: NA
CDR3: CASSFRDRSGQKLFF
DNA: TGTGCCAGCAGCTTTAGAGACAGATCGGGACAAAAACTGTTTTTT

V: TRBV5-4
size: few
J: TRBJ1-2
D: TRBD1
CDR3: CASSPGQGHGYTF
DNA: TGTGCCAGCAGTCCGGGACAGGGTCATGGCTACACCTTC

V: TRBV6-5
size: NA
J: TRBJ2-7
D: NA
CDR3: CASSYSRTSTYEQYF
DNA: TGTGCCAGCAGTTACTCGCGGACTTCTACCTACGAGCAGTACTTC

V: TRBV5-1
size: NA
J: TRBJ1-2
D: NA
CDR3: CASSLDAVYGYTF
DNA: TGCGCCAGCAGCTTGGATGCAGTCTATGGCTACACCTTC

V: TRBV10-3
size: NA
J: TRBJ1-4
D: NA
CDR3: CAISEGAAGGEKLFF
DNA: TGTGCCATCAGTGAAGGCGCTGCCGGAGGTGAAAAACTGTTTTTT

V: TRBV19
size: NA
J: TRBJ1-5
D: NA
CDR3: CASSIPGAQSQPQHF
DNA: TGTGCCAGTAGTATCCCGGGGGCGCAGAGTCAGCCCCAGCATTTT

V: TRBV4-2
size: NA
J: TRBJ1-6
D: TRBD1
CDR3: CASSQVAGTGGLSYNSPLHF
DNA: TGTGCCAGCAGCCAAGTTGCCGGGACAGGGGGCTTGTCCTATAATTCACCCCTCCACTTT

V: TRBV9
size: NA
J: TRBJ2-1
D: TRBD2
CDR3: CASSVGPTPGTKTNEQFF
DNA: TGTGCCAGCAGCGTAGGTCCTACCCCCGGGACTAAAACCAATGAGCAGTTCTTC

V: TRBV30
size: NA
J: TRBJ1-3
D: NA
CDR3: CAWSRARPGNTIYF
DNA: TGTGCCTGGAGTCGGGCCCGACCTGGAAACACCATATATTTT

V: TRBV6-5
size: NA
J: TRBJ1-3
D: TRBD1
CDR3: CASSKDRTGNTIYF
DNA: TGTGCCAGCAGTAAGGACAGGACTGGAAACACCATATATTTT

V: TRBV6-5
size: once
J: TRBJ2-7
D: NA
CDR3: CASSARQAAEQYF
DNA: TGTGCCAGCAGTGCGAGACAGGCCGCGGAGCAGTACTTC

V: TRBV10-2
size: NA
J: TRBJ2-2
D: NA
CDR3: CASSELQGGELFF
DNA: TGCGCCAGCAGTGAGTTACAGGGCGGGGAGCTGTTTTTT

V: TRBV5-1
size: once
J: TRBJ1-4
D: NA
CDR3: CASSDGQTDVEKLFF
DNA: TGCGCCAGCAGCGACGGACAAACGGATGTAGAAAAACTGTTTTTT

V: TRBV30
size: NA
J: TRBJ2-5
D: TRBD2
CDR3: CAWSVGGSGETQYF
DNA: TGTGCCTGGAGTGTAGGCGGGAGTGGCGAGACCCAGTACTTC

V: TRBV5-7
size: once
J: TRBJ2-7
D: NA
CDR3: CASSVPGLPSSYEQYF
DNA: TGTGCCAGCAGCGTACCAGGGTTACCCAGCTCCTACGAGCAGTACTTC

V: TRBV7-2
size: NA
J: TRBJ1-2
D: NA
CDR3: CASSGPSYTF
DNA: TGTGCCAGCAGCGGCCCGAGCTACACCTTC

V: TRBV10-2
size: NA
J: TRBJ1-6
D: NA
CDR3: CASSVGGAYNSPLHF
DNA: TGCGCCAGCAGTGTCGGCGGCGCCTATAATTCACCCCTCCACTTT

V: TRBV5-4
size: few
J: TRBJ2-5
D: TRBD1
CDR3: CASLQQGVQETQYF
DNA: TGTGCCAGCCTACAACAGGGGGTCCAAGAGACCCAGTACTTC

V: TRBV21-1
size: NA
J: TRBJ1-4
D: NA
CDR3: CASSKARGQEKLFF
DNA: TGTGCCAGCAGCAAAGCTAGGGGGCAAGAAAAACTGTTTTTT